This T cell receptor beta chain was identified in a study of T cells expressing NK-cell markers. About the research overall: Sorted CD3+CD56+NKG2C+, CD3+CD56+NKG2C- and CD3+CD56-NKG2C+ T cells supplied TCR beta repertoires. Seven of the eight sequenced donors were HCMV-seropositive; one was seronegative.

The germline gives CDR1 SQVTM, CDR2 ANQGSEA. The length of the CDR3 is 15 residues. No DNA is given; TCRdb re-called the 5' RACE reads and lists each CDR3 protein once. The sample includes around 550,000 distinct CDR3 sequences. The genes are TRBV29-1 and TRBJ1-3. Sequencing used blood T cells: a sorted CD56 or NKG2C T cell subset, CD4+ or CD8+ T cells, or bulk PBMC T cells (not recorded which). This clonotype was obtained from a man aged 18 to 29 in good health. The CDR3 spells CSVEELTSSGNTIYF.